This T cell receptor (beta chain) was recovered during a study of blood T cell repertoires in COVID-19. Looked up from germline, CDR1 is MNHEY and CDR2 is SVGAGI. CDR3 size: 13 residues. With 11 bases removed from V and 3 bases from J, the gap between germline ends came to 16 bases. Assay used: immunoSEQ multiplex PCR; TCRdb lists only in-frame clones, some missing. The sample has around 180,000 clones, 70% to 85% seen once; the top ten hold 6% to 8.5%. The sequencing sample was made of peripheral blood. The sequence was obtained from a human donor in a cohort sampled during active COVID-19. The chain couples TRBV6-5 to TRBJ1-2; TRBD1 might be the D (6 bases). The CDR3 spells CAASIRTDYGYTF. The CDR3 nucleotides are TGTGCCGCCAGCATACGGACAGACTATGGCTACACCTTC.